Each of the 17 T cell receptor beta chains below was sequenced from the same sample in a study of T cells in Graves' hyperthyroidism and ophthalmopathy (dated by TCRdb to about 2019). Library prep was done by multiplex PCR. Sequenced on an Illumina HiSeq 2000. Amplification of TCR beta CDR3 regions was carried out from RNA transcripts. The TCR CDR3 was subjected to a first round of RT-PCR using the HTBI primer set and the Qiagen OneStep RT-PCR kit. TCRdb cleaned the public reads at Q25 with fastp, built clones with MiXCR and kept in-frame beta chains. Each entry is one CDR3 protein sequence, shown with its most common DNA and genes. A total of some 460,000 distinct CDR3 sequences appear in this sample, more than 15% of them only once. The ten largest make up 7.7% of the sample. The sample taken for sequencing was blood. Source of these receptors: a young woman with Graves' hyperthyroidism.

This clonotype was picked up many times. A read error may account for a junction end that differs from germline. V and J are TRBV5-1 and TRBJ2-3; TRBD2 agrees at 8 bases. The CDR3 is made up of 14 amino acids. Germline loops: CDR1 SGHRS, CDR2 YFSETQ. The CDR3 here is CASSLGLARDTQYF. In DNA, the CDR3 is TGTGCCAGCAGCCTCGGACTAGCTAGAGATACGCAGTATTTT.

There are many counts of this clonotype. V and J are TRBV5-1 and TRBJ1-1, with no clear D. Germline V gene sequence: CDR1 SGHRS, CDR2 YFSETQ. The CDR3 is 14 amino acids. The ends were cut back, 0 bases at V and 1 base at J, with 7 bases in the middle. CDR3 region: CASSLGRGNTEAFF. CDR3 nucleotides: TGCGCCAGCAGCTTGGGGCGGGGGAACACTGAAGCTTTCTTT.

There are a few counts of this clonotype. The rearrangement links TRBV7-9 to TRBJ2-6; D might be TRBD1 (6 bases). Trimming pared 3 bases from V and 0 bases from J, leaving 9 bases between. In germline, CDR1 is SEHNR, CDR2 FQNEAQ (reference sequence). The CDR3 extends over 16 amino acids. The CDR3: CASSFGGVSGANVLTF. CDR3 DNA sequence: TGTGCCAGCAGCTTTGGGGGCGTCTCTGGGGCCAACGTCCTGACTTTC.

This clonotype was found many times. J is TRBJ1-5 and V is TRBV19, with TRBD1 identical over 9 bases. V lost 3 bases to trimming and J lost 2 bases; unmatched junction nucleotides: 11. Looked up from germline, CDR1 is LNHDA and CDR2 is SQIVND (reference sequence). This CDR3 is 18 amino acids long. DNA of the CDR3: TGTGCCAGTAGTATTAACCCTACTAGGACAGGGGGCAATCAGCCCCAGCATTTT. This translates into CASSINPTRTGGNQPQHF.

This clonotype came up many times. J is TRBJ1-1 and V is TRBV5-5; possibly TRBD1 for D (6 bases). This CDR3 spans 15 amino acids. V lost 0 bases, J lost 4 bases, and 13 bases lay in between. CDR1 and CDR2 (germline): SGHKS, YYEKEE (reference sequence). The CDR3: CASSLGGLKGTEAFF. In nucleotides, the CDR3 is TGTGCCAGCAGCTTGGGGGGGCTGAAAGGCACTGAAGCTTTCTTT.

This clonotype was found a few times. The V and J genes are TRBV6-1 and TRBJ1-2, with D perhaps TRBD1 (6 bases). Between the trimmed V and J ends, which lost 6 bases and 4 bases, there was a span of 15 bases. This CDR3 has 14 residues. The V gene's germline CDR1 is MNHNS and CDR2 SASEGT. The CDR3 DNA sequence: TGTGCCAGCAGGCCCGGGGGGCTACGCTATGGCTACACCTTC. Translating it yields CASRPGGLRYGYTF.

This clonotype was picked up many times. V usage is TRBV24-1 and J usage is TRBJ2-7; D is uncertain. V shed 8 bases and J shed 0 bases, with 13 bases lying between them. CDR3 size: 14 residues. The germline CDR1 and CDR2 sequences are KGHDR and SFDVKD. CDR3 loop: CATTQPTSSYEQYF. In DNA form, the CDR3 reads TGTGCCACCACCCAGCCAACAAGCTCCTACGAGCAGTACTTC.

Remarks on this clonotype: A read error is possible here, since a much larger clone lies one base away. The chain uses TRBV28 and TRBJ1-5; D unclear. Deletions cut 6 bases from V and 9 bases from J, with 9 bases between. The CDR3 consists of 11 residues. Germline CDR1 is MDHEN and CDR2 is SYDVKM. The CDR3: CASSSGRPQHF. The CDR3 DNA reads TGTGCCAGCAGCAGTGGGCGGCCCCAGCATTTT.

Ten or more counts support this clonotype. The chain links TRBV27 to TRBJ2-1; TRBD2 agrees at 11 bases. The J segment lost 3 bases and the V segment lost 1 base, leaving 5 bases of the junction unmatched. There are 17 residues in the CDR3. CDR1 is MNHEY, CDR2 SMNVEV, per germline (reference sequence). Here the CDR3 DNA reads TGTGCCAGCAGTTTATTGACTAGCGGGACCATCTACAATGAGCAGTTCTTC. It encodes CASSLLTSGTIYNEQFF.

The chain couples TRBV5-1 to TRBJ2-5; 8 bases align to TRBD2. J lost 13 bases, V lost 2 bases, and 13 bases had no gene match. The germline CDR1 and CDR2 sequences are SGHRS and YFSETQ. The CDR3 loop spans 14 amino acids. CDR3 residues: CASSFSGDTLGAYF. CDR3 nucleotides: TGCGCCAGCAGCTTTAGCGGGGACACTCTCGGGGCGTACTTC.

The chain joins TRBV19 to TRBJ2-7, with 10 positions matching TRBD1. The CDR3 extends over 16 amino acids. Looked up from germline, CDR1 is LNHDA and CDR2 is SQIVND (reference sequence). V shed 4 bases, J shed 5 bases, and the junction held 11 bases outside the gene matches. CDR3 amino acids: CASSTSRTGGRNEQYF. The CDR3 coding sequence is TGTGCCAGTAGTACCTCCAGGACAGGGGGAAGGAACGAGCAGTACTTC.

This clonotype was seen more than once but under ten times. The J gene is TRBJ2-7, the V gene TRBV4-1; possibly TRBD1 for D (5 bases). The germline V gene encodes CDR1 MGHRA and CDR2 YSYEKL. This CDR3 comprises 15 residues. V lost 1 base and J 4 bases, leaving 14 bases between the germline ends. Here the CDR3 reads CASSQGQGIGYEQYF. DNA for the CDR3: TGCGCCAGCAGCCAAGGGCAGGGTATTGGTTACGAGCAGTACTTC.

This clonotype came up many times. This chain joins TRBV20-1 and TRBJ2-7, with unresolved D. The V gene's germline CDR1 is DFQATT and CDR2 SNEGSKA (reference sequence). The CDR3 spans 11 residues. V shed 3 bases and J shed 0 bases, with 3 bases lying between them. This CDR3 is CSASSSYEQYF. For the CDR3, the DNA is TGCAGTGCTAGTTCCTCCTACGAGCAGTACTTC.

This clonotype showed up many times. CDR3 DNA sequence: TGCAGTGTCAGGGACAGGATCAACGAGCAGTACTTC. It codes for CSVRDRINEQYF. V gene TRBV20-1 combines with J gene TRBJ2-7; 8 bases are shared with TRBD1. The CDR3 has 12 residues. With 7 bases clipped from V and 5 bases from J, the junction kept 7 bases outside the gene matches. Germline V gene sequence: CDR1 DFQATT, CDR2 SNEGSKA (reference sequence).

This clonotype was seen ten or more times. CDR3 DNA: TGCAGCGTTGAAGCCCCTCCCGGGGAGACCCAGTACTTC. It translates to CSVEAPPGETQYF. The chain joins TRBV29-1 to TRBJ2-5, with unresolved D. V lost 1 base to trimming and J lost 5 bases, with 11 bases between them. Germline V lookup: CDR1 SQVTM, CDR2 ANQGSEA. The CDR3 extends over 13 amino acids.

This clonotype appeared many times. The V call is TRBV3-1, the J call TRBJ2-2, with unresolved D. CDR1 and CDR2 (germline): LGHDT, YNNKEL (reference sequence). V lost 4 bases and J lost 4, with 16 bases in between. CDR3 length equals 16 residues. In DNA form, the CDR3 reads TGTGCCAGCAGCCGTAGGACGATCGGAAGCACCGGGGAGCTGTTTTTT. It translates to CASSRRTIGSTGELFF.

The sample holds many counts of this clonotype. This sequence joins TRBV5-1 and TRBJ2-5, with 7 bases that match TRBD1. CDR1 SGHRS and CDR2 YFSETQ come from the germline V gene. V was pared by 4 bases and J by 2 bases, with 5 bases of the junction left unmatched. The CDR3 length is 14 residues. CDR3 coding DNA: TGCGCCAGCAGCCCGGGACAGCCTCAAGAGACCCAGTACTTC. Translating it yields CASSPGQPQETQYF. Full variable domain (outside the CDR3, taken from reference TRBV5-1 and TRBJ2-5): KAGVTQTPRYLIKTRGQQVTLSCSPISGHRSVSWYQQTPGQGLQFLFEYFSETQRNKGNFPGRFSGRQFSNSRSEMNVSTLELGDSALYLCASSPGQPQETQYFGPGTRLLVL.